One sample yielded the 10 T cell receptor beta chains listed below, sequenced in a study of blood T cells in healthy people across ages. Sample-barcoded 5' priming and a J-beta primer mix drove a second PCR of about 6 to 12 cycles. TCRdb recomputed calls from the 5' RACE reads with MiXCR, one row per CDR3 protein. The table has 750,000 to 950,000 distinct CDR3 sequences, almost 30% seen once; the top ten hold more than 8.5%. A further study also used this sample, focusing on T cells of mothers and their children.

Sample: blood. All receptors derive from a woman between 35 and 50 years old in good health.

V and J are TRBV7-9 and TRBJ1-1, with D possibly matching TRBD1 (6 bases). The CDR3 contains 15 residues. Trimming shortened V by 5 bases and J by 2 bases, and 15 bases separated the two germline ends. The germline gives CDR1 SEHNR, CDR2 FQNEAQ (reference sequence). CDR3 residues: CASSTLTGLNTEAFF. The DNA for the CDR3 is TGTGCCAGCAGCACATTAACAGGGCTTAACACTGAAGCTTTCTTT.

J is TRBJ1-6 and V is TRBV20-1; no clear D gene. The CDR3 has 14 amino acids. CDR1 is DFQATT, CDR2 SNEGSKA, per germline (reference sequence). The V gene lost 6 bases and the J gene lost 7 bases, with 16 bases spanning the gap. CDR3 sequence (DNA): TGCAGTGCGGGAGGGAGACTCGCGAATTCACCCCTCCACTTT. Translated: CSAGGRLANSPLHF.

About this clonotype: Germline and junction disagree at one end, which may indicate a read error. This chain joins TRBV4-2 and TRBJ2-1; no clear D. CDR1 and CDR2 from the germline V gene are LGHNA and YNFKEQ. The CDR3 contains 15 residues. CDR3 amino acids: CASSPQVSSYDEQFF. The CDR3 DNA reads as TGTGCCAGCAGCCCCCAGGTTAGCTCCTACGATGAGCAGTTCTTC.

V and J are TRBV5-5 and TRBJ2-7, with TRBD1 matching over 8 bases. Trimming cost V 2 bases and J 0 bases; bases outside gene matches: 7. Germline values: CDR1 SGHKS, CDR2 YYEKEE (reference sequence). The CDR3 is made up of 16 amino acids. In DNA, the CDR3 is TGTGCCAGCAGCTTCGGGCCGGACAGGGTCTCCTACGAGCAGTACTTC. It specifies CASSFGPDRVSYEQYF.

A remark on this clonotype: A read error may be the cause here, since a much bigger clone is one base away. This CDR3 fails to terminate in the conserved phenylalanine or tryptophan, so it likely reflects a read error. The chain has TRBV7-2 and TRBJ2-4; a possible D gene is TRBD1 (6 bases). The closer fit of TRBJ2-7 to the DNA end suggests the J call may be wrong. The CDR3 is made up of 16 amino acids. CDR1 and CDR2 (germline): SGHTA, FQGNSA. CDR3 sequence (DNA): TGTGCCAGCAGCTTAGATTCTTGGTTTTACAGGGACGAGCAGTACTTA. It encodes CASSLDSWFYRDEQYL.

Many counts were recorded for this clonotype. The CDR3 DNA reads TGTGCCAGCAGCCTCCAATTTGGACAGACCCAAGAGACCCAGTACTTC. Its translation: CASSLQFGQTQETQYF. This sequence joins TRBV7-2 and TRBJ2-5, with D possibly being TRBD1 (6 bases). V lost 5 bases to trimming and J lost 1 base, with 17 bases between them. Germline CDR1 reads SGHTA; CDR2 reads FQGNSA. The CDR3 has 16 amino acids.

This clonotype was seen many times. This chain uses TRBV7-2 with TRBJ2-7, with 9 bases aligning to TRBD2. CDR1 and CDR2 (germline): SGHTA, FQGNSA. V gave up 2 bases and J gave up 3 bases; unmatched junction bases: 5. CDR3 length: 15 amino acids. CDR3 sequence: CASSLSGGGGYEQYF. DNA of the CDR3: TGTGCCAGCAGCTTATCTGGCGGGGGGGGCTACGAGCAGTACTTC.

This clonotype was picked up a small number of times. The CDR3 loop is CASSEPGTPQFF. The CDR3, as DNA: TGCGCCAGCAGTGAGCCAGGCACTCCCCAGTTCTTC. The chain carries TRBV10-2 and TRBJ2-1; D unresolved. Per the germline V gene, CDR1 is WSHSY and CDR2 is SAAADI. CDR3 length equals 12 residues. Trimming pared 2 bases from V and 13 bases from J, leaving 12 bases between.

There are many counts of this clonotype. The V gene is TRBV7-2, the J gene TRBJ1-2, with D possibly TRBD1 on 5 matching bases. Germline V gives CDR1 SGHTA, CDR2 FQGNSA. CDR3 size: 14 residues. Trimming shortened V by 2 bases and J by 8 bases, and 15 bases separated the two germline ends. CDR3 nucleotide sequence: TGTGCCAGCAGCTTACAAAGGGGAACGGGGGGCTACACCTTC. It encodes CASSLQRGTGGYTF.

This chain joins TRBV20-1 and TRBJ2-7; a possible D gene is TRBD2 (5 bases). The CDR3 consists of 15 residues. Trimming took 7 bases from V and 2 from J, leaving 21 bases between them. Germline-derived CDR1 and CDR2 are DFQATT and SNEGSKA (reference sequence). The CDR3 nucleotides read TGCAGTGTTAACCTCCGGACTGTTAGTGCCTACGAGCAGTACTTC. Its translation is CSVNLRTVSAYEQYF.